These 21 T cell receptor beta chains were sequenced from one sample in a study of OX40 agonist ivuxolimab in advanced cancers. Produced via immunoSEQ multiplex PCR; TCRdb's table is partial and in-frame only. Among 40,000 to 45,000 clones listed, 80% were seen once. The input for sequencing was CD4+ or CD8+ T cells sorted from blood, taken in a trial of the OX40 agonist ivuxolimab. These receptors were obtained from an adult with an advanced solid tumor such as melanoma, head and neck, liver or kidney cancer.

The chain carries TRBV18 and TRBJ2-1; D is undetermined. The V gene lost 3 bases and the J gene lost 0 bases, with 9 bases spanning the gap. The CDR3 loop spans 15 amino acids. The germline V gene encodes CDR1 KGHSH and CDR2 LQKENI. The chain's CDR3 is CASSPPSLSYNEQFF. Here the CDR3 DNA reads TGTGCCAGCTCACCCCCCTCCCTCTCCTACAATGAGCAGTTCTTC.

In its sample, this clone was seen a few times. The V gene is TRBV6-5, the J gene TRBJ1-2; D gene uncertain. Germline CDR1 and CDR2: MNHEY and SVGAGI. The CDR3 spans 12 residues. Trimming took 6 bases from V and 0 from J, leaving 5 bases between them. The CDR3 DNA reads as TGTGCCAGCAGCCCTTCTAACTATGGCTACACCTTC. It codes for CASSPSNYGYTF.

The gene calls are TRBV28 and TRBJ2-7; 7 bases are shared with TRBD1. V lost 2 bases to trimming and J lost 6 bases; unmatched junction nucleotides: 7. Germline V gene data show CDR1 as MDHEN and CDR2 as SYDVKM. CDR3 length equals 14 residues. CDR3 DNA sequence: TGTGCCAGCAGTTTAGACAGGGTAGGTGGCGAGCAGTACTTC. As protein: CASSLDRVGGEQYF.

CDR3 DNA sequence: TGTGCCAGCAGTTTTACGGGGGTCAGGGCCAAAAACATTCAGTACTTC. This codes for CASSFTGVRAKNIQYF. The chain couples TRBV28 to TRBJ2-4, with D possibly TRBD2 on 6 matching bases. V was trimmed by 3 bases and J by 1 base, leaving 13 bases between them. The CDR3 is 16 amino acids. CDR1 is MDHEN and CDR2 is SYDVKM in the germline V gene.

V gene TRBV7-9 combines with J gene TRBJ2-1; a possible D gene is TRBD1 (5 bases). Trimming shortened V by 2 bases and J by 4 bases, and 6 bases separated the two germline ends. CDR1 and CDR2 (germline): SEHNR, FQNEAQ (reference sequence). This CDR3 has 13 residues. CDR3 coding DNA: TGTGCCAGCAGCTTAAGGGGTTACAATGAGCAGTTCTTC. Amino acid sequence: CASSLRGYNEQFF.

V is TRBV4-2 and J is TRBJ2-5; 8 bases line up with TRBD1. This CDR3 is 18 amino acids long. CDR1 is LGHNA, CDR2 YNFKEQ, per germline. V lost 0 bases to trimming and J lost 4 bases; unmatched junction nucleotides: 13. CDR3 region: CASSQELSGGPAAETQYF. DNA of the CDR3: TGTGCCAGCAGCCAAGAATTGTCAGGGGGCCCAGCCGCAGAGACCCAGTACTTC.

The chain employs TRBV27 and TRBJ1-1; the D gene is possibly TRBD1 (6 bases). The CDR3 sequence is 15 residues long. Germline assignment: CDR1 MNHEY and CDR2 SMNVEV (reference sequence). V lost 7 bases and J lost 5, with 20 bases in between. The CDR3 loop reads CASMFGGARRTEAFF. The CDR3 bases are TGTGCCAGCATGTTTGGGGGGGCGAGGAGGACTGAAGCTTTCTTT.

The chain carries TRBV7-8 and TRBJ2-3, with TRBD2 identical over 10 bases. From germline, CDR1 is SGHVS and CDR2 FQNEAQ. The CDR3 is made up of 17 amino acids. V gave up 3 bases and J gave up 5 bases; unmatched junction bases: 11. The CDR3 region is CASSFVVASGSVDTQYF. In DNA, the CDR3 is TGTGCCAGCAGCTTTGTGGTCGCTAGCGGGAGCGTAGATACGCAGTATTTT. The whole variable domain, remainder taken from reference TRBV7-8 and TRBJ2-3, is GAGVSQSPRYKVAKRGQDVALRCDPISGHVSLFWYQQALGQGPEFLTYFQNEAQLDKSGLPSDRFFAERPEGSVSTLKIQRTQQEDSAVYLCASSFVVASGSVDTQYFGPGTRLTVL.

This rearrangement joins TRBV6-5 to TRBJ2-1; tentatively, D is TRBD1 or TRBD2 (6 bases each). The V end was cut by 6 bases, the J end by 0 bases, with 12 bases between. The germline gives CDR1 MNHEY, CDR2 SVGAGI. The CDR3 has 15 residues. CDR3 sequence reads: CASRQGRFSYNEQFF. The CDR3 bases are TGTGCCAGCAGGCAGGGGAGGTTCTCCTACAATGAGCAGTTCTTC.

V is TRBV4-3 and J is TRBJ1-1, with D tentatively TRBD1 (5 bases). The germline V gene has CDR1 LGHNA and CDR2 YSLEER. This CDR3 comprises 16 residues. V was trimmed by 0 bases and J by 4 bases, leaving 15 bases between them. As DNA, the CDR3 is TGCGCCAGCAGCCAAGACAATGCAGGGACGGTCACTGAAGCTTTCTTT. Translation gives CASSQDNAGTVTEAFF.

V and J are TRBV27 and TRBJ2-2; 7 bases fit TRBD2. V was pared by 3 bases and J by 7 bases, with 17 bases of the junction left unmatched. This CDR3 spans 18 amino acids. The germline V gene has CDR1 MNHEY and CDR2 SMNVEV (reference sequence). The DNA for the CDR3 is TGTGCCAGCAGTTTCCGAGGAGCGGGGATCGCCACCCACGGGGAGCTGTTTTTT. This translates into CASSFRGAGIATHGELFF.

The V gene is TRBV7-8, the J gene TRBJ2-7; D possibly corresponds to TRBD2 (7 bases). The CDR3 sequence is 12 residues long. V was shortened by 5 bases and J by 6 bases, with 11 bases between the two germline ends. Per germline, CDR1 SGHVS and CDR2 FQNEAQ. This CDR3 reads CASSQGRVEQYF. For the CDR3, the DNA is TGTGCCAGCAGCCAGGGGAGGGTCGAGCAGTACTTC.

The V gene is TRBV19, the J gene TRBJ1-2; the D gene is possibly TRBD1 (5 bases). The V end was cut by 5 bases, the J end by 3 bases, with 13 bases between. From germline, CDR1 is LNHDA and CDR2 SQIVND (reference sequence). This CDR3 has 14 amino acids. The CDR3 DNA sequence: TGTGCCAGTAGTGGTTCAGGGTACTACTATGGCTACACCTTC. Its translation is CASSGSGYYYGYTF. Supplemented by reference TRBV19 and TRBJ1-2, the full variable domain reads DGGITQSPKYLFRKEGQNVTLSCEQNLNHDAMYWYRQDPGQGLRLIYYSQIVNDFQKGDIAEGYSVSREKKESFPLTVTSAQKNPTAFYLCASSGSGYYYGYTFGSGTRLTVV.

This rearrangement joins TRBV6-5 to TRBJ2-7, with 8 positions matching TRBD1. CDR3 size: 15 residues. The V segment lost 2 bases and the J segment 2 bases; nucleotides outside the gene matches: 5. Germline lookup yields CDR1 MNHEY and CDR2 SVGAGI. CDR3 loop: CASSYPPDRAYEQYF. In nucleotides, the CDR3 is TGTGCCAGCAGTTACCCCCCGGACAGGGCCTACGAGCAGTACTTC.

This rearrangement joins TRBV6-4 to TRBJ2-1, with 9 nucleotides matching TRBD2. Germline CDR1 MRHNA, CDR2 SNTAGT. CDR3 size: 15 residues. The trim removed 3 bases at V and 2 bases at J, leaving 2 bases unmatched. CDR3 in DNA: TGTGCCAGCAGTGAACTAGCGGGTGCCTACAATGAGCAGTTCTTC. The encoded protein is CASSELAGAYNEQFF.

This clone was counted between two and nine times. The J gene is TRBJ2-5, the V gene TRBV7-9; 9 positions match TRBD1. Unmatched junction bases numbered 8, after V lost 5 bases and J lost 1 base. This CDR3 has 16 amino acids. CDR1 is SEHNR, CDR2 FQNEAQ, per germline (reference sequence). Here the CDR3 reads CASSPGTGFPQETQYF. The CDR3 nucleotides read TGTGCCAGCAGCCCCGGGACAGGGTTCCCCCAAGAGACCCAGTACTTC.

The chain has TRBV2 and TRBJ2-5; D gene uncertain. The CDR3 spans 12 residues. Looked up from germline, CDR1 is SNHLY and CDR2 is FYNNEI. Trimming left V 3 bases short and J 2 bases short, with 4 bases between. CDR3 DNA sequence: TGTGCCAGCAGTGAGCGACAAGAGACCCAGTACTTC. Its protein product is CASSERQETQYF.

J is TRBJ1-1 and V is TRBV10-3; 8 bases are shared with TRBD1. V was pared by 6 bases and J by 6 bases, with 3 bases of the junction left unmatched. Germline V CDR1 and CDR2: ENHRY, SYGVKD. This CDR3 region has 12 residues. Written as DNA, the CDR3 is TGTGCCATCAGGACAGGGGAGGCTGAAGCTTTCTTT. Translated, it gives CAIRTGEAEAFF.

The CDR3 sequence is CASSQDRYSGNTIYF. The CDR3 DNA sequence: TGTGCCAGCAGCCAAGACAGATACTCTGGAAACACCATATATTTT. The chain uses TRBV14 and TRBJ1-3; no clear D. CDR3 length: 15 residues. CDR1 is SGHDN and CDR2 is FVKESK in the germline V gene. Trimming shortened V by 0 bases and J by 0 bases, and 6 bases separated the two germline ends.

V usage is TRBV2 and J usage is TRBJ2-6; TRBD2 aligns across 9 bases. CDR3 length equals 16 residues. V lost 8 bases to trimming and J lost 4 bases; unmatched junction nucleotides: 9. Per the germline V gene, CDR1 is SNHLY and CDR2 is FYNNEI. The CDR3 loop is CASALAGGMGANVLTF. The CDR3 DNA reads TGTGCCAGCGCGCTCGCGGGAGGGATGGGGGCCAACGTCCTGACTTTC.

Written as DNA, the CDR3 is TGTGCCAGCAGCCCGGGACAGACACAAGAGACCCAGTACTTC. It is translated as CASSPGQTQETQYF. The chain has TRBV5-5 and TRBJ2-5; 7 positions agree with TRBD1. The germline V gene encodes CDR1 SGHKS and CDR2 YYEKEE (reference sequence). Germline trimming cut 4 bases from V and 2 bases from J; bases unmatched to any gene: 5. The CDR3 sequence is 14 residues long. Looking up the rest from reference TRBV5-5 and TRBJ2-5 gives the full variable domain: DAGVTQSPTHLIKTRGQQVTLRCSPISGHKSVSWYQQVLGQGPQFIFQYYEKEERGRGNFPDRFSARQFPNYSSELNVNALLLGDSALYLCASSPGQTQETQYFGPGTRLLVL.